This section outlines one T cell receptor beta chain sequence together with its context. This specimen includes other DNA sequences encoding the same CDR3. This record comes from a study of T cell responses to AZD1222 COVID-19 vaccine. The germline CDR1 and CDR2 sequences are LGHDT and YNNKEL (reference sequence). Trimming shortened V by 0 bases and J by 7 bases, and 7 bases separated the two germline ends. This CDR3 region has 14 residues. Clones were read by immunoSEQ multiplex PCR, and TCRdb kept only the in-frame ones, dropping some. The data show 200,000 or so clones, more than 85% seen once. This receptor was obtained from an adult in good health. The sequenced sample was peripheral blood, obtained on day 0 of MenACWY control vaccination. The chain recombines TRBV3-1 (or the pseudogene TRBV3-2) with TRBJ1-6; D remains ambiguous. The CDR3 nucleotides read TGTGCCAGCAGCCAAGATAGGGTGAATTCACCCCTCCACTTT. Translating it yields CASSQDRVNSPLHF.